What follows describes a single TCR beta chain. One junction end disagrees with the germline gene, perhaps due to a read error. This entry comes from a study of cytomegalovirus exposure and HLA in healthy donors. The CDR3 runs 16 residues. The V gene's germline CDR1 is SSHAT and CDR2 FNYEAQ (reference sequence). PCR amplification relied on 60 Vbeta primers (plus 13 Jbeta primers). TCRdb's table, derived via immunoSEQ multiplex PCR, lists solely in-frame clones and lacks some. Of under 300,000 clones detected, 70% to 90% appear once; the ten largest clones hold about 2%. The J gene is TRBJ1-5, the V gene TRBV7-7, with TRBD1 as a possible D gene (6 bases). The sequence derives from a middle-aged woman in good health and CMV-seropositive. Specimen: PBMCs. The CDR3 sequence is CASSLPEGGVYQPQHF. In DNA, the CDR3 is TGTGCTAGCAGCTTACCGGAGGGGGGGGTATATCAGCCCCAGCATTTT. The full variable domain, in which reference TRBV7-7 and TRBJ1-5 provide the parts outside the CDR3, is GAGVSQSPRYKVTKRGQDVTLRCDPISSHATLYWYQQALGQGPEFLTYFNYEAQPDKSGLPSDRFSAERPEGSISTLTIQRTEQRDSAMYRCASSLPEGGVYQPQHFGDGTRLSIL.